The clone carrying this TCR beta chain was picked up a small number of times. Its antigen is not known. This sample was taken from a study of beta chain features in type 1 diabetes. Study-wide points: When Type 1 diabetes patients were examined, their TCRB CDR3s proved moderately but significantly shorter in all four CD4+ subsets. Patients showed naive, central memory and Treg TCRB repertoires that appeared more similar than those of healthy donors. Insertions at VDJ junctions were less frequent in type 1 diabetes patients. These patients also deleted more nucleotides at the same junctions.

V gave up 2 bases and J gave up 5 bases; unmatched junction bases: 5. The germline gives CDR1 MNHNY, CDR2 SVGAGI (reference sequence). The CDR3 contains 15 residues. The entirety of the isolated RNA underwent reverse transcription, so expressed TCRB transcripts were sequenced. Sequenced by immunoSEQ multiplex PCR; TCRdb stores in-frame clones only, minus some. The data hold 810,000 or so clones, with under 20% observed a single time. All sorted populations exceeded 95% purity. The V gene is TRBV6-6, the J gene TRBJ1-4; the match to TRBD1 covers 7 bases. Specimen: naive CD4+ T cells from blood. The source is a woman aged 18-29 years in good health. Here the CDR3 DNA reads TGTGCCAGCAGTTACCTCGGACAGGAGAATGAAAAACTGTTTTTT. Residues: CASSYLGQENEKLFF.